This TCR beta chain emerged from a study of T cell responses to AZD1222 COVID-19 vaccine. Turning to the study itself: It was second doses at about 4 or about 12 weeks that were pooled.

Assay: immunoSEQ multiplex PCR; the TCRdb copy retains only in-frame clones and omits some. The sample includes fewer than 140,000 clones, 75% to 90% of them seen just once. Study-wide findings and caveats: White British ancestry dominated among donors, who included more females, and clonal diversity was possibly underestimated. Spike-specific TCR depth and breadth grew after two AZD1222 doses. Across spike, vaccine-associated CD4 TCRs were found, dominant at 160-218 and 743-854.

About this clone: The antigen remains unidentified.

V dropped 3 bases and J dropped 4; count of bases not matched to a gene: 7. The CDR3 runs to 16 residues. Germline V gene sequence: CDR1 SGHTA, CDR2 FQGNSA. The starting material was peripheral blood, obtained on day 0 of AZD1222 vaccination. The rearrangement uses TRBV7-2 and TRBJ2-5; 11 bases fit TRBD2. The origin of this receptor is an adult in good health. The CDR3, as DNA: TGTGCCAGCAGCTTCGTAGCGGGAGGGCCGGGAGAGACCCAGTACTTC. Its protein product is CASSFVAGGPGETQYF.